The 15 T cell receptor beta chains reported below all come from one sample, sequenced in a study of T-cell memory formation after mild COVID-19. TCRdb analysed the 5' RACE reads with MiXCR anew, one entry per CDR3 protein. The data contain around 130,000 distinct CDR3 sequences, about 17% of them singletons. Input material: PBMCs or a T cell subset sorted from them (not recorded which). Every receptor here comes from an adult woman who had mild COVID-19 (a few samples of this study predate the infection). Cell type and time point are not known.

The rearrangement links TRBV20-1 to TRBJ1-5; D gene uncertain. Trimming stripped 0 bases from V and 0 bases from J, with 18 bases between. CDR1 DFQATT and CDR2 SNEGSKA come from the germline V gene (reference sequence). The CDR3 is 18 residues long. As DNA, the CDR3 is TGCAGTGCTAGAGATGCATTCGAGAGGGTCCCTAGCAATCAGCCCCAGCATTTT. It translates to CSARDAFERVPSNQPQHF.

The table lists this clonotype with a few counts. The chain is built from TRBV5-1 and TRBJ1-3; TRBD1 might be the D (6 bases). Trimming removed 1 base from V and 1 base from J, with 15 bases in between. Germline values: CDR1 SGHRS, CDR2 YFSETQ. The CDR3 runs to 17 residues. CDR3 in amino acids: CASSLNPTGLSGNTIYF. The CDR3 DNA reads as TGCGCCAGCAGCTTGAATCCTACAGGGCTATCTGGAAACACCATATATTTT.

V usage is TRBV29-1 and J usage is TRBJ1-1; no definite D call. Germline-derived CDR1 and CDR2 are SQVTM and ANQGSEA. V was pared by 4 bases and J by 2 bases, with 5 bases between. CDR3 length: 11 amino acids. The chain's CDR3 is CSVGHNTEAFF. CDR3 nucleotides: TGCAGCGTTGGTCACAACACTGAAGCTTTCTTT. Using reference TRBV29-1 and TRBJ1-1 for the parts outside the CDR3, the full variable domain is SAVISQKPSRDICQRGTSLTIQCQVDSQVTMMFWYRQQPGQSLTLIATANQGSEATYESGFVIDKFPISRPNLTFSTLTVSNMSPEDSSIYLCSVGHNTEAFFGQGTRLTVV.

This CDR3 is CATSDFGQLGIGELFF. Written as DNA, the CDR3 is TGTGCCACCAGTGATTTCGGGCAGCTTGGGATCGGGGAGCTGTTTTTT. The chain employs TRBV24-1 and TRBJ2-2; D ambiguous. The CDR3 is 16 residues long. The V end lost 1 base, the J end lost 7 bases, and 15 bases lay between the germline ends. Germline lookup yields CDR1 KGHDR and CDR2 SFDVKD.

The V call is TRBV4-1, the J call TRBJ1-1, with D possibly matching TRBD1 (6 bases). CDR1 is MGHRA and CDR2 is YSYEKL in the germline V gene. The CDR3 is 15 residues long. V dropped 1 base and J dropped 1 base, with 10 bases sitting between them. This CDR3 is CASSQGAGANTEAFF. CDR3 DNA: TGCGCCAGCAGCCAAGGCGCGGGGGCGAACACTGAAGCTTTCTTT.

V gene TRBV6-5 combines with J gene TRBJ2-3; TRBD2 is a possible D gene (5 bases). This CDR3 spans 13 amino acids. From germline, CDR1 is MNHEY and CDR2 SVGAGI. V lost 5 bases and J 2 bases, leaving 8 bases between the germline ends. The chain's CDR3 is CASSGLATDTQYF. Here the CDR3 DNA reads TGTGCCAGCAGTGGACTGGCCACAGATACGCAGTATTTT.

The J gene is TRBJ2-1, the V gene TRBV24-1, with 14 bases identical to TRBD2. The CDR3 has 17 residues. Losses at the gene ends were 3 bases for V and 5 bases for J; bases not matched to a gene: 5. CDR1 KGHDR and CDR2 SFDVKD come from the germline V gene. CDR3 in DNA: TGTGCCACCAGTGATCAAGGACTAGCGGGAGGTAACAATGAGCAGTTCTTC. Amino acids: CATSDQGLAGGNNEQFF.

This clonotype showed up just a few times. The rearrangement joins TRBV7-8 to TRBJ2-2; 10 bases are a match to TRBD2. The CDR3 is 21 residues long. CDR1 and CDR2 (germline): SGHVS, FQNEAQ. The V segment lost 5 bases and the J segment 1 base; nucleotides outside the gene matches: 19. CDR3 protein: CASSQYVGSGGLDRNTGELFF. The CDR3 DNA reads TGTGCCAGCAGCCAATATGTTGGTAGCGGGGGGTTAGATAGGAACACCGGGGAGCTGTTTTTT.

This clonotype was detected only a few times. The chain combines TRBV29-1 with TRBJ1-1; D is unresolved. The CDR3 loop spans 12 amino acids. Trimming cost V 6 bases and J 2 bases, with 10 bases left between them. The V gene's germline CDR1 is SQVTM and CDR2 ANQGSEA. The DNA of the CDR3 is TGCAGCGTGGGGTGGGATAACACTGAAGCTTTCTTT. Its protein product is CSVGWDNTEAFF.

This chain joins TRBV5-1 and TRBJ2-1; D is ambiguous. The CDR3 has 15 residues. CDR1 SGHRS and CDR2 YFSETQ come from the germline V gene. Trimming left V 4 bases short and J 2 bases short, with 13 bases between. In DNA form, the CDR3 reads TGCGCCAGCAGCCTCGCCGCCCAGGCCTACAATGAGCAGTTCTTC. Protein sequence: CASSLAAQAYNEQFF.

The chain has TRBV7-2 and TRBJ2-3; weak D call: TRBD1 (9 bases). Germline V gene lookup returns CDR1 SGHTA and CDR2 FQGNSA. V was pared by 4 bases and J by 7 bases, with 21 bases between. The CDR3 has 16 amino acids. The CDR3 is CASSSRGGTGLNTQYF. CDR3 nucleotide sequence: TGTGCCAGCAGCTCCCGGGGGGGGACAGGGTTAAATACGCAGTATTTT.

The chain uses TRBV4-2 and TRBJ2-3; 8 nucleotides line up with TRBD2. The CDR3 consists of 15 residues. V was clipped by 0 bases and J by 4 bases; unmatched bases: 3. CDR1 is LGHNA and CDR2 is YNFKEQ in the germline V gene. The CDR3 spells CASSQDTGGPDTQYF. The CDR3 DNA reads TGTGCCAGCAGCCAAGATACGGGGGGGCCAGATACGCAGTATTTT.

This chain connects TRBV18 to TRBJ2-1; either TRBD1 or TRBD2 may fit D (5 bases each). V was cut by 6 bases and J by 0 bases, with 15 bases left in between. Looked up from germline, CDR1 is KGHSH and CDR2 is LQKENI. The CDR3 contains 16 residues. The CDR3, as DNA: TGTGCCAGCTCCACCAAAGGGACCCTCTCCTACAATGAGCAGTTCTTC. Its protein is CASSTKGTLSYNEQFF.

This clonotype was seen a handful of times. This rearrangement joins TRBV6-2 or TRBV6-3 to TRBJ2-1; D may be TRBD2 (6 bases). Trimming took off 6 bases at V and 14 bases at J, with 14 bases between the two ends. The CDR3 has 11 amino acids. The V gene's germline CDR1 is MNHEY and CDR2 SVGEGT. The CDR3 protein is CASSPEAGKFF. The DNA of the CDR3 is TGTGCCAGCAGCCCCGAAGCGGGCAAGTTCTTC.

This clonotype has more than one count but fewer than ten. CDR3 protein: CAWSGQMNTGELFF. The DNA of the CDR3 is TGTGCCTGGAGTGGTCAGATGAACACCGGGGAGCTGTTTTTT. This chain uses TRBV30 with TRBJ2-2; D is uncertain. The germline V gene has CDR1 GTSNPN and CDR2 SVGIG (reference sequence). This CDR3 contains 14 residues. The germline V and J ends were trimmed by 1 base and 1 base, with 7 bases remaining between them.